This T cell receptor (beta chain) was sequenced in a study of T cells after yellow fever vaccination. Overall study context: Any fraction with a low cell number was prepared using SMART-Seq v4 Ultra Low Input. Study-wide findings and caveats: Within FACS-sorted repertoires, abundant clonotypes contaminating from the bulk population could be present. It was a weaker secondary response, yet one that peaked faster, at day 5 versus 15.

TCRdb analysed the 5' RACE reads with MiXCR anew, one entry per CDR3 protein. The data show over 300,000 distinct CDR3 sequences, approximately 4% seen once. The CDR3 has 18 residues. Germline CDR1 is SGHRS and CDR2 is YFSETQ. Trimming at V came to 4 bases and at J to 5 bases, leaving 15 bases not matched to a gene. This clonotype was found a few times. The antigen remains unidentified. Sequenced material: PBMCs, taken 5 days after the yellow fever booster vaccination. The rearrangement links TRBV5-1 to TRBJ2-6; 7 nucleotides agree with TRBD1. This sequence was found in a man between 18 and 29 years old who received the YFV17D yellow fever vaccine. CDR3 DNA sequence: TGCGCCAGCAGCCGATACCTCTACGAGGGGGCTAGGGCCAACGTCCTGACTTTC. Amino acid sequence: CASSRYLYEGARANVLTF. Based on the CDR3 plus reference TRBV5-1 and TRBJ2-6, the full variable domain is KAGVTQTPRYLIKTRGQQVTLSCSPISGHRSVSWYQQTPGQGLQFLFEYFSETQRNKGNFPGRFSGRQFSNSRSEMNVSTLELGDSALYLCASSRYLYEGARANVLTFGAGSRLTVL.